This T cell receptor (beta chain) was captured by sequencing in a study of human T cells and chemical hapten exposure. Whole-study findings and limits: TCRs exceeding a frequency of 1 in 1000 stayed unchanged under DPC sensitization.

The V and J ends lost 2 bases and 0 bases, in that order; junction bases with no gene match: 7. This CDR3 region has 18 residues. Germline CDR1 MNHEY, CDR2 SVGAGI. Time point given: pre-sensitization, week 0. As to treatment: therapeutic diphenylcyclopropenone sensitization with weekly scalp DPC. One entry per CDR3 protein results from TCRdb running MiXCR on the RACE reads. The sample consists of roughly 260,000 distinct CDR3 sequences, about 9.4% of them appearing once. Concerning this clonotype: Its antigen is still unknown.

The V call is TRBV6-5, the J call TRBJ1-1; 12 nucleotides agree with TRBD1. This material consisted of whole blood, taken in connection with sensitization to the hapten diphenylcyclopropenone (DPC). This clonotype was obtained from a woman aged 40 to 50 with alopecia areata. Some clones in this sample may be carry-over from other donors' samples. The DNA for the CDR3 is TGTGCCAGCAGTTACGAGGGGGACAGGGGGCCCGTGAACACTGAAGCTTTCTTT. Its translation is CASSYEGDRGPVNTEAFF.